The 26 T cell receptor beta chains in this list originate from one sample, sequenced in a study of shared clonotypes between healthy human individuals. Here immunoSEQ multiplex PCR was the method, and the copy in TCRdb shows in-frame clones only, minus some. The table shows hundreds of thousands of clones, with around 79% occurring only once. The sequenced sample was PBMCs. Every receptor here comes from a woman aged 40 to 55 in good health. Some clones in this sample may be carry-over from other donors' samples.

The chain is built from TRBV4-3 and TRBJ2-3, with TRBD2 identical over 15 bases. Germline V gives CDR1 LGHNA, CDR2 YSLEER. The CDR3 sequence is 19 residues long. J lost 2 bases, V lost 1 base, and 7 bases had no gene match. This CDR3 reads CASSQARTSGRVYTDTQYF. The CDR3 DNA reads TGCGCCAGCAGCCAAGCGAGGACTAGCGGGAGGGTGTACACAGATACGCAGTATTTT.

This chain uses TRBV18 with TRBJ2-1, with 7 positions matching TRBD2. The CDR3 runs 17 residues. The germline CDR1 and CDR2 sequences are KGHSH and LQKENI. V shed 0 bases, J shed 1 base, and the junction held 6 bases outside the gene matches. The CDR3: CASSPPLSGLSYNEQFF. For the CDR3, the DNA is TGTGCCAGCTCACCACCGCTTAGCGGGTTATCCTACAATGAGCAGTTCTTC.

This chain links TRBV28 with TRBJ1-2; D not resolved. Germline V gives CDR1 MDHEN, CDR2 SYDVKM. V was pared by 5 bases and J by 7 bases, with 8 bases between. There are 11 residues in the CDR3. The CDR3 spells CASSPGGGYTF. The CDR3 nucleotides read TGTGCCAGCAGTCCGGGAGGTGGCTACACCTTC.

The CDR3 sequence: CASSRDSSTYNEQFF. In DNA form, the CDR3 reads TGTGCCAGCAGCCGGGACAGTTCAACCTACAATGAGCAGTTCTTC. This chain connects TRBV7-6 to TRBJ2-1; 7 nucleotides align to TRBD1. Germline values: CDR1 SGHVS, CDR2 FNYEAQ. V was clipped by 5 bases and J by 2 bases; unmatched bases: 6. The CDR3 loop spans 15 amino acids.

The chain couples TRBV29-1 to TRBJ1-5; no clear D gene. The V end was cut by 7 bases, the J end by 1 base, with 8 bases between. This CDR3 comprises 12 residues. The germline CDR1 and CDR2 sequences are SQVTM and ANQGSEA. CDR3 in DNA: TGCAGCGCGTGGTTCAGCAATCAGCCCCAGCATTTT. It translates to CSAWFSNQPQHF. Using reference TRBV29-1 and TRBJ1-5 for the parts outside the CDR3, the full variable domain is SAVISQKPSRDICQRGTSLTIQCQVDSQVTMMFWYRQQPGQSLTLIATANQGSEATYESGFVIDKFPISRPNLTFSTLTVSNMSPEDSSIYLCSAWFSNQPQHFGDGTRLSIL.

The chain links TRBV11-3 to TRBJ2-7; TRBD1 aligns across 11 bases. The CDR3 has 14 amino acids. Germline CDR1 is SGHNT and CDR2 is YENEEA. The V gene end was trimmed by 5 bases and the J gene end by 3 bases; junction bases not matched to a gene: 3. The CDR3 nucleotides read TGTGCCAGCAGCCCGGGACAGGGGGACTACGAGCAGTACTTC. Translated: CASSPGQGDYEQYF. Together with reference TRBV11-3 and TRBJ2-7, the CDR3 gives the full variable domain: EAGVVQSPRYKIIEKKQPVAFWCNPISGHNTLYWYLQNLGQGPELLIRYENEEAVDDSQLPKDRFSAERLKGVDSTLKIQPAELGDSAVYLCASSPGQGDYEQYFGPGTRLTVT.

In nucleotides, the CDR3 is TGTGCCAGCAGTCCGGTGAACACTGAAGCTTTCTTT. Its protein product is CASSPVNTEAFF. The chain joins TRBV6-6 to TRBJ1-1; D not certain. Germline V lookup: CDR1 MNHNY, CDR2 SVGAGI (reference sequence). Trimming took off 5 bases at V and 0 bases at J, with 4 bases between the two ends. CDR3 length: 12 amino acids.

V usage is TRBV11-2 and J usage is TRBJ1-6, with D unresolved. Trimming pared 5 bases from V and 7 bases from J, leaving 9 bases between. CDR1 is SGHAT, CDR2 FQNNGV, per germline. This CDR3 contains 13 residues. The CDR3 region is CASSRTENSPLHF. In DNA form, the CDR3 reads TGTGCCAGCAGCAGGACGGAAAATTCACCCCTCCACTTT.

The chain has TRBV19 and TRBJ2-1, with D perhaps matching TRBD2 (5 bases). The CDR3 is made up of 16 amino acids. V lost 2 bases to trimming and J lost 0 bases, with 11 bases between them. Germline loops: CDR1 LNHDA, CDR2 SQIVND (reference sequence). The CDR3 here is CASSIWEPPSYNEQFF. The CDR3 DNA sequence: TGTGCCAGTAGTATATGGGAGCCGCCCTCCTACAATGAGCAGTTCTTC.

The V call is TRBV28, the J call TRBJ2-7; 7 bases line up with TRBD2. V shed 8 bases, J shed 1 base, and the junction held 8 bases outside the gene matches. There are 14 residues in the CDR3. Germline values: CDR1 MDHEN, CDR2 SYDVKM. The CDR3 protein is CASLREAGSYEQYF. The CDR3 nucleotides are TGTGCCAGCCTACGTGAAGCGGGGTCCTACGAGCAGTACTTC.

This chain connects TRBV5-4 to TRBJ2-2; a possible D gene is TRBD1 (6 bases). There are 15 residues in the CDR3. Trimming pared 4 bases from V and 5 bases from J, leaving 15 bases between. From germline, CDR1 is SGHNT and CDR2 YYREEE (reference sequence). In nucleotides, the CDR3 is TGTGCCAGCAGCCTAGGGGGTCTGGGGACCGGGGAGCTGTTTTTT. This codes for CASSLGGLGTGELFF.

The chain recombines TRBV4-2 with TRBJ1-1, with D unresolved. Between the trimmed V and J ends, which lost 1 base and 5 bases, there was a span of 8 bases. CDR1 and CDR2 from the germline V gene are LGHNA and YNFKEQ. The CDR3 totals 13 residues. DNA for the CDR3: TGTGCCAGCAGCCAAGGGCCCCCGACTGAAGCTTTCTTT. It encodes CASSQGPPTEAFF.

The chain links TRBV6-1 to TRBJ2-4; TRBD1 matches at 9 bases. Germline V lookup: CDR1 MNHNS, CDR2 SASEGT. V trimming: 6 bases; J trimming: 8 bases; junction bases outside the gene matches: 11. The CDR3 is made up of 15 amino acids. The CDR3 DNA is TGTGCCAGCAGCCAGACAGGGGGGGGTCAGTACATTCAGTACTTC. Residues: CASSQTGGGQYIQYF.

The rearrangement links TRBV11-2 to TRBJ1-1; D not resolved. The CDR3 is 15 residues long. CDR1 SGHAT and CDR2 FQNNGV come from the germline V gene. The ends were cut back, 2 bases at V and 0 bases at J, with 10 bases in the middle. The CDR3 region is CASSLLVRMNTEAFF. CDR3 sequence (DNA): TGTGCCAGCAGCTTACTTGTCAGGATGAACACTGAAGCTTTCTTT.

The V and J genes are TRBV19 and TRBJ2-5; 12 nucleotides align to TRBD2. Germline values: CDR1 LNHDA, CDR2 SQIVND (reference sequence). V shed 2 bases, J shed 5 bases, and the junction held 6 bases outside the gene matches. The CDR3 consists of 16 residues. The CDR3 loop reads CASSINLAGGKETQYF. CDR3 DNA sequence: TGTGCCAGTAGTATAAATCTAGCGGGAGGGAAGGAGACCCAGTACTTC.

The chain employs TRBV28 and TRBJ1-5; D is undetermined. The germline V and J ends were trimmed by 0 bases and 0 bases, with 3 bases remaining between them. The germline V gene has CDR1 MDHEN and CDR2 SYDVKM. CDR3 length: 14 residues. CDR3 sequence: CASSLWNSNQPQHF. CDR3 DNA: TGTGCCAGCAGTTTATGGAATAGCAATCAGCCCCAGCATTTT.

V usage is TRBV7-6 and J usage is TRBJ2-3; 7 positions match TRBD2. V shed 1 base, J shed 1 base, and the junction held 5 bases outside the gene matches. CDR1 and CDR2 from the germline V gene are SGHVS and FNYEAQ. The CDR3 sequence is 16 residues long. CDR3 loop: CASSLVSGGRTDTQYF. The CDR3 nucleotides read TGTGCCAGCAGCTTAGTTTCGGGGGGTCGCACAGATACGCAGTATTTT. The entire variable domain, with the rest obtained from reference TRBV7-6 and TRBJ2-3, is as follows: GAGVSQSPRYKVTKRGQDVALRCDPISGHVSLYWYRQALGQGPEFLTYFNYEAQQDKSGLPNDRFSAERPEGSISTLTIQRTEQRDSAMYRCASSLVSGGRTDTQYFGPGTRLTVL.

The CDR3 sequence: CASSTRVPQGHGNQPQHF. The DNA for the CDR3 is TGTGCCAGCAGCACCAGAGTCCCGCAGGGTCATGGCAATCAGCCCCAGCATTTT. The V call is TRBV7-8, the J call TRBJ1-5, with D possibly being TRBD1 (5 bases). Germline-derived CDR1 and CDR2 are SGHVS and FQNEAQ. V dropped 5 bases and J dropped 2 bases, with 22 bases sitting between them. The CDR3 is 18 amino acids. Full variable domain (rest looked up from reference TRBV7-8 and TRBJ1-5): GAGVSQSPRYKVAKRGQDVALRCDPISGHVSLFWYQQALGQGPEFLTYFQNEAQLDKSGLPSDRFFAERPEGSVSTLKIQRTQQEDSAVYLCASSTRVPQGHGNQPQHFGDGTRLSIL.

This clone was recorded once. In DNA, the CDR3 is TGTGCCAGCAGCCCGCCCCCCATGGGGGGGCCCAACACCGGGGAGCTGTTTTTT. Amino acids: CASSPPPMGGPNTGELFF. This chain links TRBV9 with TRBJ2-2; D may be TRBD2 (7 bases). Trimming cost V 4 bases and J 2 bases, with 21 bases left between them. Looked up from germline, CDR1 is SGDLS and CDR2 is YYNGEE. The CDR3 is 18 residues long.

The gene calls are TRBV5-1 and TRBJ2-7; the D call may be TRBD1 or TRBD2 (5 bases each). The CDR3 consists of 14 residues. V shed 7 bases and J shed 6 bases, with 20 bases lying between them. CDR1 SGHRS and CDR2 YFSETQ come from the germline V gene. The CDR3 region is CASHRTVGDVEQYF. CDR3 DNA: TGCGCCAGCCATCGGACCGTAGGGGACGTCGAGCAGTACTTC.

This clone was picked up a small number of times. The V gene is TRBV19, the J gene TRBJ1-5; D is perhaps TRBD1 (5 bases). V was shortened by 1 base and J by 3 bases, with 10 bases between the two germline ends. The CDR3 consists of 15 residues. Germline assignment: CDR1 LNHDA and CDR2 SQIVND (reference sequence). In DNA, the CDR3 is TGTGCCAGTAGTATAGGACAGTCTTCCAATCAGCCCCAGCATTTT. This sequence encodes CASSIGQSSNQPQHF.

This clone has just a few counts. The V gene is TRBV9, the J gene TRBJ2-1; no firm D call. Trimming stripped 0 bases from V and 6 bases from J, with 13 bases between. The CDR3 spans 15 residues. The germline V gene encodes CDR1 SGDLS and CDR2 YYNGEE. CDR3 in amino acids: CASSVVWQQPNEQFF. The CDR3 coding sequence is TGTGCCAGCAGCGTAGTCTGGCAGCAACCCAATGAGCAGTTCTTC.

Concerning this clone itself: This specimen includes other DNA sequences encoding the same CDR3. The chain carries TRBV6-5 and TRBJ2-7, with D unresolved. This CDR3 is built from 11 residues. Germline CDR1 and CDR2: MNHEY and SVGAGI. V lost 4 bases and J lost 4, with 5 bases in between. CDR3 sequence reads: CASSLGYEQYF. CDR3 in DNA: TGTGCCAGCAGTTTAGGGTACGAGCAGTACTTC.

This clone was detected ten times or more. This chain links TRBV7-8 with TRBJ2-1; either TRBD1 or TRBD2 may supply D (5 bases each). V was shortened by 5 bases and J by 0 bases, with 17 bases between the two germline ends. Germline CDR1 reads SGHVS; CDR2 reads FQNEAQ. The CDR3 spans 17 residues. The CDR3 coding sequence is TGTGCCAGCAGCGTTCACCCCGGGACGACCTCCTACAATGAGCAGTTCTTC. It encodes CASSVHPGTTSYNEQFF.

As for this clone: The same CDR3 also results from other DNA sequences found in this sample. V and J are TRBV7-2 and TRBJ2-5; D remains unclear. CDR3 length: 11 amino acids. The ends were cut back, 3 bases at V and 2 bases at J, with 1 base in the middle. Germline assignment: CDR1 SGHTA and CDR2 FQGNSA. CDR3 loop: CASSLQETQYF. CDR3 DNA: TGTGCCAGCAGCTTGCAAGAGACCCAGTACTTC.

At least ten counts were recorded for this clone. Other DNA sequences in the sample encode the same CDR3. V gene TRBV30 combines with J gene TRBJ1-1, with D unclear. CDR1 and CDR2 from the germline V gene are GTSNPN and SVGIG (reference sequence). V lost 0 bases and J 1 base, leaving 6 bases between the germline ends. The CDR3 loop spans 13 amino acids. The CDR3: CAWSVAENTEAFF. The CDR3 region has the DNA TGTGCCTGGAGTGTAGCAGAGAACACTGAAGCTTTCTTT.